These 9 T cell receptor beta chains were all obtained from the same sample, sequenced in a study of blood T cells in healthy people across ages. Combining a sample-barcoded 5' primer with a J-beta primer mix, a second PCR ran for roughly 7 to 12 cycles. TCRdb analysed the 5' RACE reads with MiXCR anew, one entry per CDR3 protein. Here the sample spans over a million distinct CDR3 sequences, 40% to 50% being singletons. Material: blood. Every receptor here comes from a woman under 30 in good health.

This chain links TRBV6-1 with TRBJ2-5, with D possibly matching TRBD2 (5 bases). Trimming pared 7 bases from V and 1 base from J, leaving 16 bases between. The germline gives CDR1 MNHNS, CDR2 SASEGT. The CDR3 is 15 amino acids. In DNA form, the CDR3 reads TGTGCCAGCACCAGAGGGCATTTCCCCCAAGAGACCCAGTACTTC. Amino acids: CASTRGHFPQETQYF.

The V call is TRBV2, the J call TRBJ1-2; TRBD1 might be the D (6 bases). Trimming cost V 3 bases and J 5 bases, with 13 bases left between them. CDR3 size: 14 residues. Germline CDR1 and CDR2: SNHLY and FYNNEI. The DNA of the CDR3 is TGTGCCAGCAGTGACGCCGTCACAGGGTATGGCTACACCTTC. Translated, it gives CASSDAVTGYGYTF.

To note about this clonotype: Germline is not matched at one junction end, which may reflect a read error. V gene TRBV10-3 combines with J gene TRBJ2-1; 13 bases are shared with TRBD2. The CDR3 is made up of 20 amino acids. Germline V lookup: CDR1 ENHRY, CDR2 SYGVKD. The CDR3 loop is CAISESGPWTSGSRNNGQFF. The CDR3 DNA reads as TGTGCCATCAGTGAGTCGGGGCCGTGGACTAGCGGGAGTCGCAACAATGGGCAGTTCTTC.

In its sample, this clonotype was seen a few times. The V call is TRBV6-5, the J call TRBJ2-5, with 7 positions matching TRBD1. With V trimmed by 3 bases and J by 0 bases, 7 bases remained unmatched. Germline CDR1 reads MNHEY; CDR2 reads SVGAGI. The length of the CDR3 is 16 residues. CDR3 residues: CASSYQAGGYQETQYF. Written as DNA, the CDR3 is TGTGCCAGCAGTTATCAGGCAGGGGGATACCAAGAGACCCAGTACTTC.

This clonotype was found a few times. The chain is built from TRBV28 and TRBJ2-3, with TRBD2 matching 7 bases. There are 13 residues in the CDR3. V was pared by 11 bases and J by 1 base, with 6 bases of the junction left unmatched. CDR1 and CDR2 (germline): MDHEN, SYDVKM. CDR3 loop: CACGTTRTDTQYF. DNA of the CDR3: TGTGCCTGCGGGACTACCCGCACAGATACGCAGTATTTT.

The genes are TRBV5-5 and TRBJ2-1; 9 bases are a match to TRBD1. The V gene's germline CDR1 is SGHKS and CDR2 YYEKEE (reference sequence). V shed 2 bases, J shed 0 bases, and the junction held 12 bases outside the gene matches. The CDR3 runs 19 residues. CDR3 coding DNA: TGTGCCAGCAGCTTACCGGGACAGGGTTGGATGAGCTCCTACAATGAGCAGTTCTTC. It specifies CASSLPGQGWMSSYNEQFF.

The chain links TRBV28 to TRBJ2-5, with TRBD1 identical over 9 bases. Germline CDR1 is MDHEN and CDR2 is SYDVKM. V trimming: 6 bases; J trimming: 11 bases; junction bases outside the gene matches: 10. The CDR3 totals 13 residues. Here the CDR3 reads CASSPGTGKKQYF. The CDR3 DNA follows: TGTGCCAGCAGCCCCGGGACAGGGAAGAAGCAGTACTTC.

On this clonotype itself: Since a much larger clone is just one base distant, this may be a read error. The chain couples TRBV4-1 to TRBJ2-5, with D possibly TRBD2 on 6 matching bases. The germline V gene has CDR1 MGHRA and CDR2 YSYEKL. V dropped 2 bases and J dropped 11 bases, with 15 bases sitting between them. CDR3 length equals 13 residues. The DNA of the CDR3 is TGCGCCAGCAGCCAACAACTAGCAAATGAGCAGTACTTC. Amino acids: CASSQQLANEQYF.

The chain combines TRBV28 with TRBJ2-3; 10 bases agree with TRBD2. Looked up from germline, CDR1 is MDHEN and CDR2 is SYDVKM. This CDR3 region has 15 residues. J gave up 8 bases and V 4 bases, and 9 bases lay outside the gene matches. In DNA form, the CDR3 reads TGTGCCAGCAGTTGGGTAGCGGGGGGTCCCGGTACGCAGTATTTT. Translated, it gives CASSWVAGGPGTQYF. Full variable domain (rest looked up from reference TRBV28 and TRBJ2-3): DVKVTQSSRYLVKRTGEKVFLECVQDMDHENMFWYRQDPGLGLRLIYFSYDVKMKEKGDIPEGYSVSREKKERFSLILESASTNQTSMYLCASSWVAGGPGTQYFGPGTRLTVL.